Following are 30 T cell receptor beta chains from one sample sequenced in a study of shared clonotypes between healthy human individuals. This table comes from immunoSEQ multiplex PCR, and its TCRdb copy is limited to in-frame clones, with some not included. This sample has roughly 1,100,000 clones, with 75% found just once. Sequencing was done on a sample of memory CD4+ T cells sorted from blood. Subset reported: CD45RA-negative fraction. Receptor source: a man between 18 and 35 years old in good health.

Notes on this clone: The same CDR3 is also encoded by other DNA sequences in this sample. V usage is TRBV6-5 and J usage is TRBJ1-1; perhaps TRBD1 as D (5 bases). The length of the CDR3 is 13 residues. The V and J ends lost 2 bases and 5 bases respectively, with 9 bases between them. Germline-derived CDR1 and CDR2 are MNHEY and SVGAGI. In DNA form, the CDR3 reads TGTGCCAGCAGTTACCCAGGGAAGACTGAAGCTTTCTTT. Residues: CASSYPGKTEAFF.

The chain combines TRBV5-6 with TRBJ2-7; D uncertain. The CDR3 extends over 12 amino acids. The V and J ends lost 1 base and 2 bases respectively, with 4 bases between them. The germline CDR1 and CDR2 sequences are SGHDT and YYEEEE. CDR3 nucleotide sequence: TGTGCCAGCAGCTTGTGGACCTACGAGCAGTACTTC. This sequence encodes CASSLWTYEQYF.

This clone was picked up a small number of times. CDR3 sequence (DNA): TGCGCCAGCAGGAAGGGAAGGCAGGCTGCACCCCTCCACTTT. Translated, it gives CASRKGRQAAPLHF. The chain has TRBV10-1 and TRBJ1-6; D call uncertain. The CDR3 totals 14 residues. CDR1 WNHNN and CDR2 SYGVQD come from the germline V gene (reference sequence). The V end was cut by 6 bases, the J end by 11 bases, with 17 bases between.

This clone was detected once. The rearrangement links TRBV7-8 to TRBJ2-7; 9 bases are a match to TRBD2. J gave up 4 bases and V 5 bases, and 12 bases lay outside the gene matches. CDR3 length: 16 residues. Germline V gene lookup returns CDR1 SGHVS and CDR2 FQNEAQ. The CDR3 here is CASSIGSPSGTYEQYF. The CDR3 DNA follows: TGTGCCAGCAGCATAGGAAGTCCTAGCGGGACTTACGAGCAGTACTTC.

This clone was recorded a few times. Germline and junction disagree at one end, which may indicate a read error. This chain uses TRBV7-7 with TRBJ2-3; perhaps TRBD2 as D (6 bases). The CDR3 loop spans 13 amino acids. Germline loops: CDR1 SSHAT, CDR2 FNYEAQ (reference sequence). CDR3 in amino acids: CASSRRGADTQYF. As DNA, the CDR3 is TGTGCTAGCAGCCGCCGCGGGGCGGATACGCAGTATTTT.

The gene calls are TRBV10-2 and TRBJ1-6; D uncertain. Trimming removed 4 bases from V and 7 bases from J, with 8 bases in between. Germline CDR1 reads WSHSY; CDR2 reads SAAADI. CDR3 length: 13 amino acids. For the CDR3, the DNA is TGCGCCAGCAGTGGGGTCAGGAATTCACCCCTCCACTTT. Protein sequence: CASSGVRNSPLHF.

The rearrangement joins TRBV5-1 to TRBJ2-1, with 8 bases identical to TRBD1. V shed 3 bases, J shed 8 bases, and the junction held 7 bases outside the gene matches. This CDR3 has 14 amino acids. Germline assignment: CDR1 SGHRS and CDR2 YFSETQ. The CDR3 is CASSSGQARHEQFF. The DNA of the CDR3 is TGCGCCAGCAGCTCGGGACAGGCCAGGCATGAGCAGTTCTTC.

DNA of the CDR3: TGTGCCAGCAGCTTGTCGTCTATCTCTGGGGCCAACGTCCTGACTTTC. This gives the protein CASSLSSISGANVLTF. J is TRBJ2-6 and V is TRBV5-8; D is unresolved. V dropped 1 base and J dropped 0 bases, with 8 bases sitting between them. Looked up from germline, CDR1 is SGHTS and CDR2 is YDEGEE. The CDR3 is 16 residues long.

This chain uses TRBV11-2 with TRBJ1-1; D might be TRBD1 (5 bases). The germline V and J ends were trimmed by 1 base and 3 bases, with 15 bases remaining between them. The CDR3 runs to 16 residues. Germline V gene sequence: CDR1 SGHAT, CDR2 FQNNGV. The CDR3 region has the DNA TGTGCCAGCAGCTTAGGAGCAGGTGGGGGGGACACTGAAGCTTTCTTT. It translates to CASSLGAGGGDTEAFF.

V gene TRBV19 combines with J gene TRBJ1-5; D unclear. Trimming took 1 base from V and 1 from J, leaving 5 bases between them. CDR1 and CDR2 from the germline V gene are LNHDA and SQIVND (reference sequence). The CDR3 is 14 residues long. In DNA form, the CDR3 reads TGTGCCAGTAGTATAGTAGGGAGCAATCAGCCCCAGCATTTT. Residues: CASSIVGSNQPQHF.

The CDR3 coding sequence is TGTGCCAGTAGTATAGGGGACAGGTTCAATCAGCCCCAGCATTTT. Protein product: CASSIGDRFNQPQHF. The rearrangement uses TRBV19 and TRBJ1-5, with 8 bases lining up with TRBD1. From germline, CDR1 is LNHDA and CDR2 SQIVND (reference sequence). V lost 1 base and J lost 3; bases outside the gene matches: 2. This CDR3 is 15 amino acids long.

This sequence joins TRBV28 and TRBJ2-5; D possibly corresponds to TRBD2 (6 bases). V lost 9 bases and J lost 5, with 19 bases in between. There are 14 residues in the CDR3. Germline CDR1 is MDHEN and CDR2 is SYDVKM. CDR3 sequence reads: CASGSGSHVETQYF. The CDR3 bases are TGTGCCAGTGGTAGCGGATCCCACGTCGAGACCCAGTACTTC. The full variable domain, completed using reference TRBV28 and TRBJ2-5, is DVKVTQSSRYLVKRTGEKVFLECVQDMDHENMFWYRQDPGLGLRLIYFSYDVKMKEKGDIPEGYSVSREKKERFSLILESASTNQTSMYLCASGSGSHVETQYFGPGTRLLVL.

V is TRBV30 and J is TRBJ1-4; TRBD1 aligns across 7 bases. V was pared by 3 bases and J by 5 bases, with 6 bases of the junction left unmatched. Germline V gene sequence: CDR1 GTSNPN, CDR2 SVGIG (reference sequence). The CDR3 totals 14 residues. CDR3 residues: CAWSATGLNEKLFF. For the CDR3, the DNA is TGTGCCTGGAGCGCGACAGGGCTGAATGAAAAACTGTTTTTT.

The chain couples TRBV28 to TRBJ2-7; TRBD1 matches 9 bases. Germline loops: CDR1 MDHEN, CDR2 SYDVKM. The CDR3 runs 19 residues. V shed 6 bases, J shed 1 base, and the junction held 19 bases outside the gene matches. The CDR3: CASSYLPGQGGIVSYEQYF. In DNA, the CDR3 is TGTGCCAGCAGCTACTTACCGGGACAGGGAGGGATAGTTTCCTACGAGCAGTACTTC.

V usage is TRBV2 and J usage is TRBJ1-2; maybe TRBD1 (5 bases). The CDR3 consists of 11 residues. Between the trimmed V and J ends, which lost 6 bases and 6 bases, there was a span of 8 bases. The germline V gene encodes CDR1 SNHLY and CDR2 FYNNEI. CDR3: CASRQGHGYTF. The CDR3 DNA reads TGTGCCAGCAGGCAGGGACATGGCTACACCTTC.

This chain uses TRBV6-6 with TRBJ2-3; D not certain. In germline, CDR1 is MNHNY, CDR2 SVGAGI (reference sequence). This CDR3 is built from 13 residues. Trimming removed 10 bases from V and 3 bases from J, with 14 bases in between. The CDR3 protein is CATGLGYTDTQYF. CDR3 in DNA: TGTGCCACCGGGCTGGGGTATACAGATACGCAGTATTTT.

Details on this clone: A single base separates this from a much larger clone, so it may be a read error. The sample carries other DNA sequences with the same CDR3. The rearrangement joins TRBV5-1 to TRBJ1-1; unclear D gene. Germline V gene data show CDR1 as SGHRS and CDR2 as YFSETQ. Trimming pared 0 bases from V and 1 base from J, leaving 7 bases between. CDR3 length equals 14 residues. The CDR3 coding sequence is TGCGCCAGCAGCTTGGAAGGGCGGAACACTGAAGCTTTCTTT. Translation gives CASSLEGRNTEAFF.

In this sample, this clone turned up a few times. The chain is built from TRBV7-6 and TRBJ2-3; TRBD2 aligns across 10 bases. V was clipped by 7 bases and J by 5 bases; unmatched bases: 6. The CDR3 is made up of 14 amino acids. The germline CDR1 and CDR2 sequences are SGHVS and FNYEAQ. CDR3 coding DNA: TGTGCCAGCACCTATAGCGGGAGGCAAGATACGCAGTATTTT. It encodes CASTYSGRQDTQYF.

The V gene is TRBV7-2, the J gene TRBJ1-3; 7 bases align to TRBD1. CDR1 and CDR2 from the germline V gene are SGHTA and FQGNSA. The V segment lost 5 bases and the J segment 0 bases; nucleotides outside the gene matches: 4. The CDR3 spans 15 residues. The CDR3 sequence: CASSAGTVSGNTIYF. CDR3 in DNA: TGTGCCAGCAGCGCAGGGACAGTCTCTGGAAACACCATATATTTT.

The rearrangement joins TRBV6-1 to TRBJ2-7; D might be TRBD1 (5 bases). This CDR3 is built from 16 residues. Germline V lookup: CDR1 MNHNS, CDR2 SASEGT. The V end was cut by 3 bases, the J end by 6 bases, with 21 bases between. The CDR3 DNA follows: TGTGCCAGCAGTGATTGGTCCAGGCAGGGTCTTGGCGAGCAGTACTTC. Encoded protein: CASSDWSRQGLGEQYF.

The rearrangement joins TRBV5-1 to TRBJ2-7, with TRBD2 identical over 7 bases. CDR1 SGHRS and CDR2 YFSETQ come from the germline V gene. The CDR3 is 18 residues long. The V gene end was trimmed by 0 bases and the J gene end by 4 bases; junction bases not matched to a gene: 16. The CDR3 is CASSLAGRGTRQIYEQYF. DNA for the CDR3: TGCGCCAGCAGCTTGGCGGGGCGGGGGACCCGACAGATTTACGAGCAGTACTTC.

The chain has TRBV18 and TRBJ1-1, with 11 bases fitting TRBD1. Trimming took 3 bases from V and 0 from J; bases not matched to a gene: 9. The CDR3 has 18 amino acids. Germline loops: CDR1 KGHSH, CDR2 LQKENI. CDR3 coding DNA: TGTGCCAGCTCACCCAGATCGGACAGGGGGCACCTGAACACTGAAGCTTTCTTT. This encodes CASSPRSDRGHLNTEAFF.

V and J are TRBV18 and TRBJ1-1; unclear D gene. Germline CDR1 reads KGHSH; CDR2 reads LQKENI. With 4 bases removed from V and 3 bases from J, the gap between germline ends came to 12 bases. The length of the CDR3 is 14 residues. For the CDR3, the DNA is TGTGCCAGCTCACTTTCCCCCGGGGACACTGAAGCTTTCTTT. It codes for CASSLSPGDTEAFF.

The chain carries TRBV18 and TRBJ1-1, with D unresolved. The CDR3 has 15 residues. Germline-derived CDR1 and CDR2 are KGHSH and LQKENI. Between the trimmed V and J ends, which lost 3 bases and 0 bases, there was a span of 11 bases. CDR3 in DNA: TGTGCCAGCTCACCCTCGCCGGGGATGAACACTGAAGCTTTCTTT. Protein sequence: CASSPSPGMNTEAFF.

This chain connects TRBV6-6 to TRBJ1-5; D is perhaps TRBD1 (5 bases). This CDR3 region has 15 residues. With 8 bases removed from V and 0 bases from J, the gap between germline ends came to 14 bases. Germline V gives CDR1 MNHNY, CDR2 SVGAGI (reference sequence). The CDR3 nucleotides read TGTGCCAGCCGGTCAGGGATCGATAGCAATCAGCCCCAGCATTTT. Amino acid sequence: CASRSGIDSNQPQHF.

The chain has TRBV9 and TRBJ2-1; 7 bases agree with TRBD2. The CDR3 is 14 amino acids. V was pared by 4 bases and J by 9 bases, with 10 bases of the junction left unmatched. Germline CDR1 and CDR2: SGDLS and YYNGEE. The CDR3 reads CASSPKTSSSEQFF. The CDR3 nucleotides are TGTGCCAGCAGCCCGAAGACTAGCTCGAGTGAGCAGTTCTTC.

The chain couples TRBV19 to TRBJ2-3, with TRBD1 matching 7 bases. V dropped 5 bases and J dropped 5; count of bases not matched to a gene: 4. The germline CDR1 and CDR2 sequences are LNHDA and SQIVND (reference sequence). CDR3 length: 13 residues. The CDR3: CASSSDRRDTQYF. The DNA for the CDR3 is TGTGCCAGTAGTTCGGACAGGCGAGATACGCAGTATTTT.

In the case of this clone: The sample holds other DNA sequences that translate to the same CDR3. This sequence joins TRBV10-3 and TRBJ2-7; 7 bases are shared with TRBD1. The CDR3 has 14 amino acids. The germline V gene has CDR1 ENHRY and CDR2 SYGVKD. The V and J ends lost 4 bases and 2 bases, in that order; junction bases with no gene match: 5. The CDR3 spells CAISVGQGAYEQYF. CDR3 sequence (DNA): TGTGCCATCAGTGTCGGCCAGGGGGCCTACGAGCAGTACTTC.

The chain links TRBV7-2 to TRBJ1-5; a weak D match, TRBD1 (5 bases). CDR1 is SGHTA and CDR2 is FQGNSA in the germline V gene. V lost 3 bases and J lost 6, with 9 bases in between. CDR3 size: 13 residues. CDR3 in amino acids: CASSLTVFQPQHF. The DNA of the CDR3 is TGTGCCAGCAGCTTGACAGTATTTCAGCCCCAGCATTTT.

This chain's CDR3 is CASRGQGGRDEQFF. The DNA of the CDR3 is TGTGCCAGCAGGGGGCAGGGGGGCAGGGATGAGCAGTTCTTC. The chain employs TRBV6-5 and TRBJ2-1; weak D call: TRBD1 (7 bases). Per the germline V gene, CDR1 is MNHEY and CDR2 is SVGAGI. The CDR3 is made up of 14 amino acids. The V gene lost 6 bases and the J gene lost 8 bases, with 17 bases spanning the gap.